This T cell receptor beta chain was captured by sequencing in a study of OX40 agonist ivuxolimab in advanced cancers. Study-wide points: CD4+ T cells averaged fewer expanded clones than CD8+ T cells. CD4+ and CD8+ T cells in blood underwent clonal expansion by week 6 at 0.1 to 3.0 mg/kg. Expansion of clones was among the lowest in partial responders at 0.1-3.0 mg/kg.

The germline V gene has CDR1 SGHAT and CDR2 FQNNGV. The CDR3 runs 14 residues. Trimming took off 3 bases at V and 4 bases at J, with 9 bases between the two ends. The method was immunoSEQ multiplex PCR; TCRdb's version includes in-frame clones alone and lacks a portion of them. Among 20,000 or so clones listed, over 75% were seen once. A note on this clone: Its target is not known.

This TCR was sampled from an adult with an advanced solid tumor such as melanoma, head and neck, liver or kidney cancer. This chain connects TRBV11-2 to TRBJ2-2; D unresolved. Specimen: CD4+ or CD8+ T cells sorted from blood, collected in a trial of the OX40 agonist ivuxolimab. Here the CDR3 reads CASSLQGLTGELFF. The CDR3 DNA reads TGTGCCAGCAGCTTGCAAGGGCTCACCGGGGAGCTGTTTTTT.